The 25 T cell receptor beta chains below come from one sample, sequenced in a study of T cell responses to AZD1222 COVID-19 vaccine. Assay: immunoSEQ multiplex PCR; the TCRdb copy retains only in-frame clones and omits some. The sample includes about 150,000 clones, about 87% seen only once; the top ten take about 14%. Sequenced material: peripheral blood, taken on day 0 of AZD1222 vaccination. Receptors originate from an adult in good health.

This clone was detected a few times. The chain carries TRBV10-1 and TRBJ2-1; TRBD2 matches 15 bases. V was clipped by 8 bases and J by 8 bases; unmatched bases: 7. Germline values: CDR1 WNHNN, CDR2 SYGVQD (reference sequence). CDR3 length: 15 amino acids. CDR3 nucleotide sequence: TGCGCCAGCCTTGGGACTAGCGGGGGGTTCGATGAGCAGTTCTTC. It specifies CASLGTSGGFDEQFF.

V usage is TRBV9 and J usage is TRBJ1-4; D might be TRBD1 (6 bases). This CDR3 contains 18 residues. Trimming took off 3 bases at V and 5 bases at J, with 23 bases between the two ends. Per the germline V gene, CDR1 is SGDLS and CDR2 is YYNGEE. The CDR3 DNA is TGTGCCAGCAGCGCCCCTGCGACGGGGGGAGGGGGAAATGAAAAACTGTTTTTT. Translation gives CASSAPATGGGGNEKLFF.

The chain links TRBV12-2 to TRBJ2-6; the D call of TRBD1 is as the table states it, not checked on the DNA. TRBV12-2 has pseudogene status. The CDR3 runs to 19 residues. Written as DNA, the CDR3 is TGTGCAAGTCGCTTAGCGGTAGGAGACAGCCGCTCTGGGGCCAACGTCCTGACTTTC. Amino acid sequence: CASRLAVGDSRSGANVLTF.

The rearrangement uses TRBV20-1 and TRBJ2-4; no definite D call. Trimming took 7 bases from V and 4 from J, leaving 11 bases between them. Germline loops: CDR1 DFQATT, CDR2 SNEGSKA (reference sequence). The length of the CDR3 is 12 residues. Here the CDR3 DNA reads TGCAGTGGTAGTAGTGATAAAAACATTCAGTACTTC. It yields the protein CSGSSDKNIQYF.

This chain uses TRBV18 with TRBJ1-6; D not resolved. The germline V gene encodes CDR1 KGHSH and CDR2 LQKENI. V was shortened by 2 bases and J by 14 bases, with 13 bases between the two germline ends. The CDR3 spans 13 residues. The CDR3 DNA reads as TGTGCCAGCTCACCAAGCGGGAGATCGGCCCTCCACTTT. Encoded protein: CASSPSGRSALHF.

This chain uses TRBV5-1 with TRBJ2-7; TRBD1 matches at 8 bases. CDR1 is SGHRS and CDR2 is YFSETQ in the germline V gene. The CDR3 length is 16 residues. The trim removed 3 bases at V and 4 bases at J, leaving 12 bases unmatched. CDR3 in amino acids: CASSSKGGTGWYEQYF. The DNA of the CDR3 is TGCGCCAGCAGCTCCAAGGGTGGGACAGGATGGTACGAGCAGTACTTC.

The DNA of the CDR3 is TGTGCCAGCAGCCCTCATATACCTGCGGGGTATGGCTACACCTTC. It translates to CASSPHIPAGYGYTF. The chain joins TRBV7-9 to TRBJ1-2; D unclear. CDR1 and CDR2 (germline): SEHNR, FQNEAQ (reference sequence). The V gene lost 5 bases and the J gene lost 5 bases, with 18 bases spanning the gap. The CDR3 is 15 amino acids.

The chain has TRBV19 and TRBJ1-4, with no clear D. The germline gives CDR1 LNHDA, CDR2 SQIVND (reference sequence). This CDR3 spans 16 amino acids. The V end lost 9 bases, the J end lost 4 bases, and 21 bases lay between the germline ends. The CDR3 DNA reads TGTGCCAGCGCGACCAGAACCGGGAGAGTTAATGAAAAACTGTTTTTT. Amino acids: CASATRTGRVNEKLFF.

The rearrangement links TRBV5-6 to TRBJ2-7, with D maybe TRBD1 (5 bases). V dropped 4 bases and J dropped 5 bases, with 19 bases sitting between them. This CDR3 comprises 15 residues. Germline V CDR1 and CDR2: SGHDT, YYEEEE. Here the CDR3 reads CASSTDKGPRNEQYF. CDR3 nucleotide sequence: TGTGCCAGCAGCACCGATAAGGGGCCCCGAAACGAGCAGTACTTC.

The chain recombines TRBV11-2 with TRBJ2-5, with a possible D match to TRBD2 (7 bases). The CDR3 loop spans 14 amino acids. V was pared by 3 bases and J by 4 bases, with 12 bases between. Germline assignment: CDR1 SGHAT and CDR2 FQNNGV. Here the CDR3 DNA reads TGTGCCAGCAGCTTGGGGGGGCAGGTAGAGACCCAGTACTTC. Translating gives CASSLGGQVETQYF.

There are a few counts of this clone. This rearrangement joins TRBV11-2 to TRBJ2-2, with TRBD2 matching 8 bases. The ends lost 5 bases at V and 1 base at J; junction bases unmatched: 6. Germline CDR1 SGHAT, CDR2 FQNNGV. This CDR3 comprises 16 residues. CDR3 residues: CASSPSGGVNTGELFF. CDR3 in DNA: TGTGCCAGCAGCCCCTCCGGGGGGGTGAACACCGGGGAGCTGTTTTTT.

The chain joins TRBV2 to TRBJ1-1, with 7 bases aligning to TRBD1. The V and J ends lost 5 bases and 0 bases, in that order; junction bases with no gene match: 6. Germline values: CDR1 SNHLY, CDR2 FYNNEI. The CDR3 covers 15 residues. The CDR3 region has the DNA TGTGCCAGCAGTCCTACCGGGACAGTGAACACTGAAGCTTTCTTT. Its protein is CASSPTGTVNTEAFF. Drawing the rest from reference TRBV2 and TRBJ1-1, the complete variable domain is EPEVTQTPSHQVTQMGQEVILRCVPISNHLYFYWYRQILGQKVEFLVSFYNNEISEKSEIFDDQFSVERPDGSNFTLKIRSTKLEDSAMYFCASSPTGTVNTEAFFGQGTRLTVV.

The chain employs TRBV5-1 and TRBJ1-1; TRBD1 might be the D (6 bases). Germline assignment: CDR1 SGHRS and CDR2 YFSETQ. Trimming stripped 4 bases from V and 1 base from J, with 14 bases between. This CDR3 region has 15 residues. As DNA, the CDR3 is TGCGCCAGCAGCCCCGAGGGGGACCCGAACACTGAAGCTTTCTTT. Protein sequence: CASSPEGDPNTEAFF.

J is TRBJ2-7 and V is TRBV12-3 or TRBV12-4; D gene unclear. The V end lost 3 bases, the J end lost 2 bases, and 8 bases lay between the germline ends. The CDR3 runs 13 residues. CDR3 amino acids: CASSFGGAYEQYF. In DNA, the CDR3 is TGTGCCAGCAGTTTTGGCGGTGCCTACGAGCAGTACTTC.

The genes are TRBV3-1 (or the pseudogene TRBV3-2) and TRBJ1-1, with 7 bases fitting TRBD1. The CDR3 is 14 residues long. Trimming took 4 bases from V and 7 from J; bases not matched to a gene: 9. CDR1 is LGHDT, CDR2 YNNKEL, per germline (reference sequence). The chain's CDR3 is CASSLGTAVGEAFF. The DNA for the CDR3 is TGTGCCAGCAGCCTAGGGACAGCGGTCGGTGAAGCTTTCTTT.

This clone turned up a few times. The chain has TRBV7-2 and TRBJ1-4; the D is unclear. V was shortened by 5 bases and J by 8 bases, with 9 bases between the two germline ends. Germline-derived CDR1 and CDR2 are SGHTA and FQGNSA. The CDR3 loop spans 12 amino acids. CDR3 DNA sequence: TGTGCCAGCAGCCGTGACCGGGAAAAACTGTTTTTT. Translated, it gives CASSRDREKLFF.

This clone appeared a single time. V and J are TRBV7-2 and TRBJ1-5, with D hard to call. There are 14 residues in the CDR3. V gave up 5 bases and J gave up 4 bases, with 12 bases separating them. Germline CDR1 and CDR2: SGHTA and FQGNSA. CDR3: CASSPNLRNQPQHF. The CDR3 DNA is TGTGCCAGCAGCCCGAACCTGCGGAATCAGCCCCAGCATTTT.

In this sample, this clone turned up once. The chain joins TRBV2 to TRBJ2-1; 11 bases are a match to TRBD2. Germline V CDR1 and CDR2: SNHLY, FYNNEI. This CDR3 has 15 amino acids. Losses at the gene ends were 6 bases for V and 6 bases for J; bases not matched to a gene: 7. CDR3 region: CASRRETSGVNEQFF. The DNA of the CDR3 is TGTGCCAGCAGGAGGGAGACTAGCGGGGTCAATGAGCAGTTCTTC.

The chain joins TRBV7-9 to TRBJ2-1, with 13 positions matching TRBD2. After removal of 5 bases from V and 1 base from J, the junction contained 5 bases not matched to a gene. Germline V lookup: CDR1 SEHNR, CDR2 FQNEAQ (reference sequence). CDR3 length equals 17 residues. CDR3 sequence reads: CASSARLAGGSYNEQFF. The CDR3 DNA sequence: TGTGCCAGCAGCGCCCGACTAGCGGGGGGTTCCTACAATGAGCAGTTCTTC.

This clone was detected a few times. This chain connects TRBV2 to TRBJ1-1; the D gene is possibly TRBD1 (5 bases). From germline, CDR1 is SNHLY and CDR2 FYNNEI. V lost 8 bases to trimming and J lost 5 bases, with 24 bases between them. The CDR3 has 16 residues. CDR3 sequence: CASPRNLEGRRTEAFF. The CDR3 nucleotides read TGTGCCAGCCCTCGTAACTTGGAGGGACGGAGGACTGAAGCTTTCTTT. Looking up the rest from reference TRBV2 and TRBJ1-1 gives the full variable domain: EPEVTQTPSHQVTQMGQEVILRCVPISNHLYFYWYRQILGQKVEFLVSFYNNEISEKSEIFDDQFSVERPDGSNFTLKIRSTKLEDSAMYFCASPRNLEGRRTEAFFGQGTRLTVV.

The gene calls are TRBV7-8 and TRBJ1-2, with TRBD1 as a possible D gene (5 bases). The germline CDR1 and CDR2 sequences are SGHVS and FQNEAQ. With 5 bases removed from V and 14 bases from J, the gap between germline ends came to 24 bases. The CDR3 has 14 amino acids. CDR3 nucleotides: TGTGCCAGCAGCGAAACTGAGGTTAGGGACCGGGGGACCTTC. Amino acids: CASSETEVRDRGTF.

This chain links TRBV7-3 with TRBJ2-3, with 10 bases that match TRBD1. Germline trimming cut 4 bases from V and 4 bases from J; bases unmatched to any gene: 5. Germline-derived CDR1 and CDR2 are SGHTA and FQGTGA. The CDR3 loop spans 15 amino acids. CDR3 sequence (DNA): TGTGCCAGCAGCTCCTCCGGGACAGGGGCAGATACGCAGTATTTT. Its translation is CASSSSGTGADTQYF.

This clone was recorded a few times. This sequence joins TRBV7-2 and TRBJ1-2; 7 bases agree with TRBD1. Germline V gene sequence: CDR1 SGHTA, CDR2 FQGNSA. V shed 1 base, J shed 8 bases, and the junction held 10 bases outside the gene matches. The length of the CDR3 is 15 residues. The CDR3 nucleotides read TGTGCCAGCAGCTTAGGTGGGACAGCCCAGAGGGGCTACACCTTC. Translation gives CASSLGGTAQRGYTF.

The V and J genes are TRBV5-8 and TRBJ1-5; maybe TRBD1 (5 bases). Germline V gene sequence: CDR1 SGHTS, CDR2 YDEGEE. V lost 4 bases, J lost 0 bases, and 14 bases lay in between. The CDR3 has 16 residues. The CDR3 region is CASSQGQKSSNQPQHF. CDR3 bases: TGTGCCAGCAGCCAAGGACAAAAATCTAGCAATCAGCCCCAGCATTTT.

J is TRBJ2-7 and V is TRBV6-5; TRBD1 agrees at 8 bases. The length of the CDR3 is 13 residues. Germline lookup yields CDR1 MNHEY and CDR2 SVGAGI. The V segment lost 6 bases and the J segment 5 bases; nucleotides outside the gene matches: 6. The CDR3 region has the DNA TGTGCCAGCAGGTCGACAGGGGCGGACGAGCAGTACTTC. It translates to CASRSTGADEQYF.